Listed below are T cell receptor beta chains from one sample, sequenced in a study of blood T cells in healthy people across ages. TCRdb recomputed calls from the 5' RACE reads with MiXCR, one row per CDR3 protein. Of 800,000 to 1,300,000 distinct CDR3 sequences listed, about 23% are singletons. Separately, the same data were catalogued under a study of T cells of mothers and their children.

The material sequenced was blood. The source is a girl aged 2 to 10 in good health. CDR3s include the opening cysteine and the closing phenylalanine or tryptophan. D genes are given only for firm matches. Size tells how often a clone was seen (once, few, many) or the class of an expanded clone, and some rows leave it out.

clone size	D gene	J gene	V gene	CDR3 protein	CDR3 DNA
-	-	TRBJ2-5	TRBV20-1	CSARRQETQYF	TGCAGTGCTAGGCGGCAAGAGACCCAGTACTTC
few	-	TRBJ1-2	TRBV25-1	CASSEFEAHPLYGYTF	TGTGCCAGCAGTGAATTTGAGGCCCACCCACTCTATGGCTACACCTTC
-	TRBD2	TRBJ2-1	TRBV6-2/TRBV6-3	CASTPLAGVVGNEQFF	TGTGCCAGCACCCCCCTAGCGGGGGTCGTGGGGAATGAGCAGTTCTTC
few	TRBD2	TRBJ2-3	TRBV20-1	CSAILWTSGGQDTQYF	TGCAGTGCTATACTTTGGACTAGCGGGGGGCAAGATACGCAGTACTTT
-	-	TRBJ2-5	TRBV24-1	CATSDLQQEETQYF	TGTGCCACCAGTGATTTGCAACAGGAAGAGACCCAGTACTTC
-	-	TRBJ1-2	TRBV6-5	CASSSWDPFGDYGYTF	TGTGCCAGCAGTTCCTGGGACCCCTTCGGGGACTATGGCTACACCTTC
few	TRBD2	TRBJ2-7	TRBV6-2/TRBV6-3	CASSYPGLAGRLSYEQYF	TGTGCCAGCAGTTACCCCGGACTAGCGGGGCGGCTCTCCTACGAGCAGTACTTC
-	-	TRBJ2-7	TRBV9	CASSVSPAHEQYF	TGTGCCAGCAGCGTAAGCCCAGCCCACGAGCAGTACTTC
few	TRBD2	TRBJ2-7	TRBV6-1	CASSHTLAGESYEQYF	TGTGCCAGCAGTCATACCCTAGCGGGGGAGTCCTACGAGCAGTACTTC
many	-	TRBJ2-1	TRBV29-1	CSVRLATGGEQFF	TGCAGCGTTAGGCTAGCCACCGGAGGTGAGCAGTTCTTC
-	TRBD1	TRBJ2-7	TRBV20-1	CSARADRGHYEQYF	TGCAGTGCTAGAGCCGACAGGGGGCACTACGAGCAGTACTTC
-	-	TRBJ2-5	TRBV7-9	CASRGQDQETQYF	TGTGCCAGCAGGGGGCAGGACCAAGAGACCCAGTACTTC
-	-	TRBJ2-7	TRBV29-1	CSVVTYEQYF	TGCAGCGTTGTGACCTACGAGCAGTACTTC
-	-	TRBJ2-1	TRBV9	CASSVNLPNNEQFF	TGTGCCAGCAGCGTCAATCTCCCCAACAATGAGCAGTTCTTC
-	TRBD2	TRBJ2-7	TRBV7-3	CASSLLPSGEQYF	TGTGCCAGCAGCTTACTTCCTAGCGGGGAGCAGTACTTC
-	-	TRBJ1-1	TRBV6-5	CASSWAGMNTEAFF	TGTGCCAGCAGTTGGGCAGGAATGAACACTGAAGCTTTCTTT
-	-	TRBJ1-1	TRBV29-1	CSVEEAGMGTEAFF	TGCAGCGTTGAAGAGGCAGGGATGGGTACTGAAGCTTTCTTT
-	-	TRBJ2-7	TRBV11-2	CASSSPEYHSYEQYF	TGTGCCAGCAGCTCGCCCGAATATCACTCCTACGAGCAGTACTTC
-	-	TRBJ2-3	TRBV12-5	CASGLGAKNTDTQYF	TGTGCTAGTGGTCTTGGGGCGAAAAACACAGATACGCAGTATTTT
-	-	TRBJ1-5	TRBV28	CASSFKGRGQPQHF	TGTGCCAGCAGTTTCAAGGGAAGGGGTCAGCCCCAGCATTTT
few	-	TRBJ1-2	TRBV5-1	CASSDQQKPYGYTF	TGCGCCAGCAGCGATCAGCAAAAACCTTATGGCTACACCTTC
-	-	TRBJ2-1	TRBV3-1	CASSQGERKEYF	TGTGCCAGCAGCCAAGGAGAGAGGAAGGAGTACTTC
-	TRBD2	TRBJ2-5	TRBV7-2	CASSKRLAGHQETQYF	TGTGCCAGCAGCAAACGACTAGCGGGCCACCAAGAGACCCAGTACTTC
many	-	TRBJ2-5	TRBV27	CASSLAPAETQYF	TGTGCCAGCAGTTTAGCACCAGCGGAGACCCAGTACTTC
-	-	TRBJ1-1	TRBV7-9	CASSLPTLREASF	TGTGCCAGCAGCTTACCAACCCTTCGTGAAGCTTCCTTT
-	TRBD1	TRBJ2-7	TRBV12-3/TRBV12-4	CASSAHPGGGFEQYF	TGTGCCAGCAGCGCACACCCAGGGGGCGGGTTCGAGCAGTACTTC
-	-	TRBJ2-2	TRBV11-2	CASSPTRGAGELFF	TGTGCCAGCAGCCCGACCAGGGGTGCCGGGGAGCTGTTTTTT
-	-	TRBJ2-1	TRBV9	CASSALQGNEQFF	TGTGCCAGCAGCGCACTTCAGGGGAATGAGCAGTTCTTC
-	-	TRBJ1-2	TRBV29-1	CSVPSPRDYCYTF	TGCAGCGTCCCTTCCCCACGAGACTATTGCTACACCTTC
-	-	TRBJ2-1	TRBV4-2	CASSQLGGEQFF	TGTGCCAGCAGCCAACTAGGAGGTGAGCAGTTCTTC
-	-	TRBJ2-3	TRBV29-1	CSAFSPYTDTQYF	TGCAGCGCGTTCTCCCCTTACACAGATACGCAGTATTTT
few	-	TRBJ2-7	TRBV27	CASSLREFYEQYF	TGTGCCAGCAGTCTGAGGGAATTCTACGAGCAGTACTTC